The T cell receptor beta chain under discussion was sequenced for a study of cytomegalovirus exposure and HLA in healthy donors. The length of the CDR3 is 15 residues. V dropped 4 bases and J dropped 5 bases, with 18 bases sitting between them. CDR1 and CDR2 from the germline V gene are SGHRS and YFSETQ. The PCR was carried out with 60 Vbeta primers and 13 Jbeta primers. Profiling relied on immunoSEQ multiplex PCR, and the TCRdb table lists in-frame clones only, not all of them. The sample table includes 150,000 or so clones. The sequencing sample was made of PBMCs. The chain uses TRBV5-1 and TRBJ1-1; D is perhaps TRBD1 (6 bases). This clonotype was sampled from a young man in good health and CMV-seronegative. The DNA of the CDR3 is TGCGCCAGCAGCACCGAACAGGGTCTTTTAACTGAAGCTTTCTTT. This codes for CASSTEQGLLTEAFF.